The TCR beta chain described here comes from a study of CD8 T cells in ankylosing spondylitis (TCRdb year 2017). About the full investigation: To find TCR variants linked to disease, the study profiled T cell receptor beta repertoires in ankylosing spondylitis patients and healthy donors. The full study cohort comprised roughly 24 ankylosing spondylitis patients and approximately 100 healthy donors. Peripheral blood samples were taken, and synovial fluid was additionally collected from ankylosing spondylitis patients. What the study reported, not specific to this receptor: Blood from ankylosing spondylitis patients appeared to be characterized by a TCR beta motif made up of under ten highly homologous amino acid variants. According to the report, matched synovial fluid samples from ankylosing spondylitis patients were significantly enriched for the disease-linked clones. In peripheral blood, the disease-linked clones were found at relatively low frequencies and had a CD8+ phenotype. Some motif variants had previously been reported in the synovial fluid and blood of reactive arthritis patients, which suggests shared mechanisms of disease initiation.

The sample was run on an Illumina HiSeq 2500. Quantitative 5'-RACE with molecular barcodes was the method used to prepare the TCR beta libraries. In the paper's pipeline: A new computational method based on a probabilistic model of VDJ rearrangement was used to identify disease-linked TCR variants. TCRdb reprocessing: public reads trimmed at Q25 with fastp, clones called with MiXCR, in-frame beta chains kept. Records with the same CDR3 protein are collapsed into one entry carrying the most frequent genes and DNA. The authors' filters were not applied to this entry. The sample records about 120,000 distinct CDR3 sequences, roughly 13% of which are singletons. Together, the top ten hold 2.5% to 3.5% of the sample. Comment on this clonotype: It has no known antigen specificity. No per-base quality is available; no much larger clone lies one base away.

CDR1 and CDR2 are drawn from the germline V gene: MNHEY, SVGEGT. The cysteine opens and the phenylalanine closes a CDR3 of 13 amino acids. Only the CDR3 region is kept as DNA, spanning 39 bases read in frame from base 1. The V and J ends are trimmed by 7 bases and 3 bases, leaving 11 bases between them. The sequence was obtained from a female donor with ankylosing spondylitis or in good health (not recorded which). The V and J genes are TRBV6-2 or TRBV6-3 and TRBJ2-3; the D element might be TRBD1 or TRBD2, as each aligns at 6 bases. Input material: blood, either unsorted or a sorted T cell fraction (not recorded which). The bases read TGTGCCAGCACCTGGAGGGGGACAGATACGCAGTATTTT. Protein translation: CASTWRGTDTQYF.